Each of the 13 T cell receptor beta chains below was sequenced from the same sample in a study of OX40 agonist ivuxolimab in advanced cancers. Profiling relied on immunoSEQ multiplex PCR, and the TCRdb table lists in-frame clones only, not all of them. In the table there are approximately 40,000 clones, roughly 90% of which are singletons. The sequencing used CD4+ or CD8+ T cells sorted from blood, collected in a trial of the OX40 agonist ivuxolimab. All receptors derive from an adult with an advanced solid tumor such as melanoma, head and neck, liver or kidney cancer.

This chain links TRBV7-8 with TRBJ1-1; the D gene is possibly TRBD1 (6 bases). CDR3 length equals 18 residues. Germline V lookup: CDR1 SGHVS, CDR2 FQNEAQ. The ends were cut back, 2 bases at V and 0 bases at J, with 19 bases in the middle. Written as DNA, the CDR3 is TGTGCCAGCAGCTTATCTGGGGCGGGCAGGGGCTTGAACACTGAAGCTTTCTTT. It translates to CASSLSGAGRGLNTEAFF.

Here the CDR3 reads CASSLGLRNTEAFF. DNA of the CDR3: TGCGCCAGCAGCCTAGGACTGCGAAACACTGAAGCTTTCTTT. The rearrangement uses TRBV5-1 and TRBJ1-1; D ambiguous. There are 14 residues in the CDR3. Germline lookup yields CDR1 SGHRS and CDR2 YFSETQ. V was trimmed by 4 bases and J by 2 bases, leaving 12 bases between them. The full variable domain, rest sourced from reference TRBV5-1 and TRBJ1-1, is KAGVTQTPRYLIKTRGQQVTLSCSPISGHRSVSWYQQTPGQGLQFLFEYFSETQRNKGNFPGRFSGRQFSNSRSEMNVSTLELGDSALYLCASSLGLRNTEAFFGQGTRLTVV.

This chain uses TRBV5-4 with TRBJ2-1; 8 bases align to TRBD2. Trimming at V came to 2 bases and at J to 1 base, leaving 5 bases not matched to a gene. The CDR3 extends over 16 amino acids. The germline V gene has CDR1 SGHNT and CDR2 YYREEE (reference sequence). The CDR3 loop is CASSLKRERSYNEQFF. CDR3 sequence (DNA): TGTGCCAGCAGCTTAAAGCGGGAGAGGTCCTACAATGAGCAGTTCTTC.

The chain uses TRBV7-9 and TRBJ2-7; TRBD2 matches 10 bases. V shed 1 base and J 7 bases; nucleotides not matched to a gene: 7. The CDR3 spans 15 residues. Germline V gene sequence: CDR1 SEHNR, CDR2 FQNEAQ (reference sequence). CDR3 protein: CASSLGLAGVNEQYF. The CDR3 bases are TGTGCCAGCAGCTTAGGGCTAGCGGGAGTAAATGAGCAGTACTTC.

The chain couples TRBV28 to TRBJ1-3, with D tentatively TRBD1 (5 bases). CDR3 size: 17 residues. Germline CDR1 is MDHEN and CDR2 is SYDVKM. The germline V and J ends were trimmed by 4 bases and 0 bases, with 16 bases remaining between them. CDR3 in DNA: TGTGCCAGCAGTTCTCTCCGGGACGGTATCTCTGGAAACACCATATATTTT. This translates into CASSSLRDGISGNTIYF. The full variable domain, its missing parts supplied by reference TRBV28 and TRBJ1-3, is DVKVTQSSRYLVKRTGEKVFLECVQDMDHENMFWYRQDPGLGLRLIYFSYDVKMKEKGDIPEGYSVSREKKERFSLILESASTNQTSMYLCASSSLRDGISGNTIYFGEGSWLTVV.

This chain connects TRBV9 to TRBJ1-1, with 7 bases that match TRBD1. The CDR3 extends over 14 amino acids. From germline, CDR1 is SGDLS and CDR2 YYNGEE. Germline trimming cut 5 bases from V and 1 base from J; bases unmatched to any gene: 5. The CDR3 sequence: CASRAGTANTEAFF. The CDR3 DNA is TGTGCCAGCAGAGCCGGGACAGCGAACACTGAAGCTTTCTTT.

V and J are TRBV27 and TRBJ1-6; maybe TRBD1 (5 bases). The V gene lost 7 bases and the J gene lost 2 bases, with 9 bases spanning the gap. The CDR3 has 14 amino acids. The germline V gene has CDR1 MNHEY and CDR2 SMNVEV (reference sequence). The CDR3, as DNA: TGTGCCAGCAAGGAAGGGGCCTATAATTCACCCCTCCACTTT. Translation: CASKEGAYNSPLHF.

The genes are TRBV19 and TRBJ2-1; 11 nucleotides line up with TRBD2. This CDR3 region has 17 residues. Unmatched junction bases numbered 14, after V lost 5 bases and J lost 8 bases. Germline assignment: CDR1 LNHDA and CDR2 SQIVND (reference sequence). The CDR3 sequence: CASSLYDVAGGEHEQFF. CDR3 sequence (DNA): TGTGCCAGTAGTCTGTACGATGTAGCGGGAGGGGAACATGAGCAGTTCTTC. Combining the CDR3 with reference TRBV19 and TRBJ2-1 gives the whole variable domain DGGITQSPKYLFRKEGQNVTLSCEQNLNHDAMYWYRQDPGQGLRLIYYSQIVNDFQKGDIAEGYSVSREKKESFPLTVTSAQKNPTAFYLCASSLYDVAGGEHEQFFGPGTRLTVL.

Only one count was recorded for this clone. The chain is built from TRBV9 and TRBJ2-2; TRBD2 matches at 8 bases. V shed 3 bases, J shed 0 bases, and the junction held 4 bases outside the gene matches. The CDR3 extends over 16 amino acids. CDR1 SGDLS and CDR2 YYNGEE come from the germline V gene. CDR3 coding DNA: TGTGCCAGCAGCGCCGGACTAGCAGCGAACACCGGGGAGCTGTTTTTT. Protein product: CASSAGLAANTGELFF.

V is TRBV7-9 and J is TRBJ2-1; D is unresolved. The ends were cut back, 5 bases at V and 4 bases at J, with 18 bases in the middle. The CDR3 has 16 residues. Germline CDR1 is SEHNR and CDR2 is FQNEAQ (reference sequence). CDR3 sequence (DNA): TGTGCCAGCAGCCCCCCTCCCCCACAGATATACAATGAGCAGTTCTTC. It translates to CASSPPPPQIYNEQFF. The full variable domain, completed using reference TRBV7-9 and TRBJ2-1, is DTGVSQNPRHKITKRGQNVTFRCDPISEHNRLYWYRQTLGQGPEFLTYFQNEAQLEKSRLLSDRFSAERPKGSFSTLEIQRTEQGDSAMYLCASSPPPPQIYNEQFFGPGTRLTVL.

V is TRBV6-5 and J is TRBJ2-7; TRBD2 might be the D (8 bases). Germline assignment: CDR1 MNHEY and CDR2 SVGAGI. CDR3 length: 15 residues. V lost 10 bases and J 9 bases, leaving 28 bases between the germline ends. The CDR3 sequence: CATRGSVLAGSSQYV. CDR3 nucleotides: TGTGCCACCAGGGGGAGCGTGTTAGCGGGAAGCTCGCAGTACGTC.

This chain uses TRBV11-2 with TRBJ2-1, with 10 bases fitting TRBD2. The germline gives CDR1 SGHAT, CDR2 FQNNGV. This CDR3 is 14 amino acids long. The J segment lost 7 bases and the V segment lost 5 bases, leaving 5 bases of the junction unmatched. The CDR3 region is CASSLASGSNEQFF. The CDR3 DNA reads as TGTGCCAGCAGCCTAGCTAGCGGGAGTAATGAGCAGTTCTTC.

The table lists this clone with a few counts. This rearrangement joins TRBV4-1 to TRBJ1-1, with no clear D. The CDR3 is 14 amino acids. Germline assignment: CDR1 MGHRA and CDR2 YSYEKL. Deletions cut 2 bases from V and 5 bases from J, with 12 bases between. CDR3 amino acids: CASSQRGEWTEAFF. DNA for the CDR3: TGCGCCAGCAGCCAACGGGGTGAATGGACTGAAGCTTTCTTT.